This TCR beta chain was sequenced during a study of blood T cell repertoires in COVID-19. In the study overall: Italy, Spain and the United States were the sources of the convalescent and acute COVID-19 samples.

Germline assignment: CDR1 SGHDN and CDR2 FVKESK. This CDR3 contains 13 residues. V shed 1 base and J shed 3 bases, with 6 bases lying between them. Sequencing used immunoSEQ multiplex PCR; TCRdb keeps in-frame clones, though not all of them. The profile shows approximately 270,000 clones, more than 85% of them singletons. This clonotype was obtained from a man aged 25 to 40 with acute or convalescent COVID-19. The sequencing sample was made of peripheral blood. The chain joins TRBV14 to TRBJ1-2, with D hard to call. As DNA, the CDR3 is TGTGCCAGCAGCCAAGCGGAGGACTATGGCTACACCTTC. This gives the protein CASSQAEDYGYTF. Complete variable domain (other parts from reference TRBV14 and TRBJ1-2): EAGVTQFPSHSVIEKGQTVTLRCDPISGHDNLYWYRRVMGKEIKFLLHFVKESKQDESGMPNNRFLAERTGGTYSTLKVQPAELEDSGVYFCASSQAEDYGYTFGSGTRLTVV.